Listed below are T cell receptor beta chains from one sample, sequenced in a study of regulatory T cells in long-lasting Graves disease. Via MiXCR, TCRdb re-called the multiplex PCR reads, giving one row per CDR3 protein. Here the sample spans a few hundred thousand distinct CDR3 sequences, roughly a sixth being singletons. This same sample was also taken into another study, of T cells in Graves' hyperthyroidism and ophthalmopathy.

Here the sequenced sample was peripheral blood mononuclear cells (PBMCs), taken at new diagnosis, from a patient treated with antithyroid drugs. All receptors derive from a man aged 35 to 55 with Graves disease. Each CDR3 is given with its conserved first and last residue. The order of the fields is CDR3 protein, CDR3 DNA, V gene, clone size, D gene, J gene. The D gene is left open where the match is weak. For some rows the clone size is stated as once, few or many, or as a class when expanded; others skip it.

CDR3 protein: CASRAPRLAGEYTQYF; CDR3 DNA: TGTGCCAGCAGGGCTCCTCGACTAGCGGGGGAGTATACGCAGTATTTT; V gene: TRBV2; clone size: many; D gene: TRBD2; J gene: TRBJ2-3
CDR3 protein: CASGAVGLEKLFF; CDR3 DNA: TGTGCCAGCGGTGCGGTAGGACTTGAAAAACTGTTTTTT; V gene: TRBV6-1; clone size: few; D gene: NA; J gene: TRBJ1-4
CDR3 protein: CSARVQGGSTEAFF; CDR3 DNA: TGCAGTGCTAGGGTCCAGGGAGGATCCACTGAAGCTTTCTTT; V gene: TRBV20-1; clone size: many; D gene: NA; J gene: TRBJ1-1
CDR3 protein: CATSDWGDHNEQFF; CDR3 DNA: TGTGCCACCAGTGATTGGGGGGACCACAATGAGCAGTTCTTC; V gene: TRBV24-1; clone size: many; D gene: NA; J gene: TRBJ2-1
CDR3 protein: CASSQDVRGLSSYEQYF; CDR3 DNA: TGCGCCAGCAGCCAAGACGTCAGGGGTCTGAGCTCCTACGAGCAGTACTTC; V gene: TRBV4-3; clone size: many; D gene: NA; J gene: TRBJ2-7
CDR3 protein: CASSLGRKSPLHF; CDR3 DNA: TGTGCCAGCAGTTTAGGGAGAAAGTCACCCCTCCACTTT; V gene: TRBV27; clone size: NA; D gene: NA; J gene: TRBJ1-6
CDR3 protein: CASSLGLQETQYF; CDR3 DNA: TGTGCCAGCAGTTTAGGTCTCCAAGAGACCCAGTACTTC; V gene: TRBV28; clone size: many; D gene: NA; J gene: TRBJ2-5
CDR3 protein: CASSPTSIAGGQGDTGELFF; CDR3 DNA: TGTGCCAGCAGCCCAACTTCCATAGCGGGGGGCCAGGGGGACACCGGGGAGCTGTTTTTT; V gene: TRBV11-2; clone size: NA; D gene: TRBD2; J gene: TRBJ2-2
CDR3 protein: CASSLATPFIQYF; CDR3 DNA: TGTGCCAGCAGCTTAGCGACCCCGTTTATTCAGTACTTC; V gene: TRBV11-2; clone size: NA; D gene: NA; J gene: TRBJ2-4
CDR3 protein: CASSLLSDSKNIQYF; CDR3 DNA: TGTGCCAGCAGCTTGCTTTCGGATTCCAAAAACATTCAGTACTTC; V gene: TRBV5-6; clone size: NA; D gene: NA; J gene: TRBJ2-4
CDR3 protein: CASSYSTGGIYEQYF; CDR3 DNA: TGTGCCAGCAGTTACTCAACAGGGGGGATCTACGAGCAGTACTTC; V gene: TRBV6-2/TRBV6-3; clone size: many; D gene: TRBD1; J gene: TRBJ2-7
CDR3 protein: CASSPAGTSGVGYQETQYF; CDR3 DNA: TGCGCCAGCAGCCCGGCCGGGACTAGCGGGGTCGGGTACCAAGAGACCCAGTACTTC; V gene: TRBV5-1; clone size: few; D gene: TRBD2; J gene: TRBJ2-5
CDR3 protein: CSVDGQGGHEQYF; CDR3 DNA: TGCAGCGTTGATGGGCAGGGGGGTCACGAGCAGTACTTC; V gene: TRBV29-1; clone size: NA; D gene: NA; J gene: TRBJ2-7
CDR3 protein: CASSQRTEGYYGYTF; CDR3 DNA: TGTGCCAGCAGCCAAAGGACAGAAGGCTACTATGGCTACACCTTC; V gene: TRBV11-1; clone size: NA; D gene: NA; J gene: TRBJ1-2
CDR3 protein: CSISSGPTDTQYF; CDR3 DNA: TGCAGCATTTCTTCGGGACCCACAGATACGCAGTATTTT; V gene: TRBV29-1; clone size: many; D gene: NA; J gene: TRBJ2-3